The clone carrying this T cell receptor (beta chain) has a count of ten or more. Its antigen is not known. Building the TCR beta libraries relied on iRepertoire HTBI primers, and CDR3 regions underwent Arm-PCR. TCRdb itself ran the multiplex PCR reads through MiXCR, one entry per CDR3 protein. The table shows about 210,000 distinct CDR3 sequences, with approximately 18% occurring only once. Time point reported: newly diagnosed GD, antithyroid drugs for less than 3 months. Isolated PBMC RNA provided the starting material for the TCR library. Diagnosis followed American Thyroid Association guidelines for Graves' disease. A peripheral blood sample, 7 to 9.5 milliliters in volume, was drawn into EDTA tubes. The CDR3 sequence is 12 residues long. The V and J ends lost 7 bases and 8 bases respectively, with 14 bases between them. Germline CDR1 is MDHEN and CDR2 is SYDVKM. This specimen comes from a study of regulatory T cells in long-lasting Graves disease.

Points from the study as a whole: Favoring TRBV28, TRBJ1-2 and TRBJ2-5 was a feature seen in persistent disease.

Another study also made use of these data, one on T cells in Graves' hyperthyroidism and ophthalmopathy. Per that paper: First-round RT-PCR with HTBI primers amplified the TCR CDR3 region.

Specimen: peripheral blood mononuclear cells (PBMCs), collected at new diagnosis, from a patient treated with antithyroid drugs. This TCR was sampled from a woman aged 25 to 39 with Graves disease. The chain recombines TRBV28 with TRBJ1-1; maybe TRBD1 (5 bases). CDR3 residues: CASKTGTHEAFF. Written as DNA, the CDR3 is TGTGCCAGCAAAACCGGGACCCACGAAGCTTTCTTT.